This T cell receptor beta chain stems from a study of breast tumors, draining lymph nodes, adjacent tissues. CDR1 SNHLY and CDR2 FYNNEI come from the germline V gene. CDR3 length: 15 residues. V lost 8 bases to trimming and J lost 1 base, with 17 bases between them. Samples came from axillary lymph nodes draining the breast cancer. In TCRdb, the multiplex PCR reads were re-called with MiXCR into one record per CDR3 protein. The table includes 150,000 to 200,000 distinct CDR3 sequences, 30% to 35% detected once. Concerning this clonotype itself: The antigen remains unidentified. A single base separates this from a much larger clone, so it may be a read error.

General study points: Most tumor T cells seemingly derive from lymph node, then expand in tumor. Compared with lymph nodes, tumors were less diverse; compared with nontumor tissue, more.

What was sequenced was axillary lymph node tissue. The chain employs TRBV2 and TRBJ1-1; D is possibly TRBD1 (5 bases). The TCR sequence derives from a female donor with breast cancer. Some clones in this sample may be carry-over from other donors' samples. The CDR3 region is CASGNLDSGNTEAFF. The CDR3 region has the DNA TGTGCCAGCGGTAACCTTGACAGTGGGAACACTGAAGCTTTCTTT.